This TCR beta chain was captured in a study of blood T cell repertoires in COVID-19. The CDR3 loop spans 12 amino acids. V lost 5 bases to trimming and J lost 5 bases, with 9 bases between them. CDR1 SGHTA and CDR2 FQGNSA come from the germline V gene. Generated by immunoSEQ multiplex PCR, the TCRdb table keeps only in-frame clones and is missing some. The sample lists 85,000 to 100,000 clones; 90% were seen once. This clone has a single count. The clonotype comes from a man aged 55 to 69 with acute or convalescent COVID-19. V and J are TRBV7-2 and TRBJ1-1, with D unresolved. Source material: peripheral blood. CDR3 in amino acids: CASSPGRTEAFF. CDR3 nucleotides: TGTGCCAGCAGCCCAGGTCGGACTGAAGCTTTCTTT.